This T cell receptor beta chain was recovered during a study of CD8 T cells in ankylosing spondylitis. Turning to this clonotype: Its antigen is still unknown.

Whole-study findings and limits: A motif in TCR beta, a set of roughly 8 highly homologous variants, appeared characteristic of ankylosing spondylitis blood.

Each TCR beta library was made by quantitative 5'-RACE that incorporated molecular barcodes. In TCRdb, the 5' RACE reads were re-called with MiXCR into one record per CDR3 protein. In the table there are 700,000 or so distinct CDR3 sequences, under 20% of which are singletons. The sequenced material came from blood, either unsorted or a sorted T cell fraction (not recorded which). This clonotype originated in a male donor with ankylosing spondylitis.

Here the CDR3 reads CASSQEFAGGPGNTGELFF. CDR3 nucleotides: TGTGCCAGCAGCCAAGAATTTGCGGGAGGGCCGGGGAACACCGGGGAGCTGTTTTTT. The V and J genes are TRBV3-1 and TRBJ2-2, with 9 positions matching TRBD2. Trimming removed 0 bases from V and 1 base from J; junction bases left unmatched: 9. Germline CDR1 reads LGHDT; CDR2 reads YNNKEL (reference sequence). The CDR3 is made up of 19 amino acids. The full variable domain, rest sourced from reference TRBV3-1 and TRBJ2-2, is DTAVSQTPKYLVTQMGNDKSIKCEQNLGHDTMYWYKQDSKKFLKIMFSYNNKELIINETVPNRFSPKSPDKAHLNLHINSLELGDSAVYFCASSQEFAGGPGNTGELFFGEGSRLTVL.